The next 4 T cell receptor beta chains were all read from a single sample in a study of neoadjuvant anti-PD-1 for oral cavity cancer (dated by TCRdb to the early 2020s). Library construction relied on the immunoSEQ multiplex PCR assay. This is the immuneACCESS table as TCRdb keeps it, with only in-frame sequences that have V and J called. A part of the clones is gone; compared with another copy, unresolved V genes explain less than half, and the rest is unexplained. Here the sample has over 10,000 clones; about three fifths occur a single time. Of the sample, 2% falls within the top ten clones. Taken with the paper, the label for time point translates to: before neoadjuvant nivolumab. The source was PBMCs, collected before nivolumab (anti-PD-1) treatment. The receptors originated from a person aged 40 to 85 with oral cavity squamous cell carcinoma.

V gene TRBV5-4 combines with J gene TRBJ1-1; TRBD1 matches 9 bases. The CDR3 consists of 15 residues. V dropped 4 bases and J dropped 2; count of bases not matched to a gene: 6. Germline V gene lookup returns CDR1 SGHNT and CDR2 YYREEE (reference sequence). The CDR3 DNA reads TGTGCCAGCAGCCCGGGACAGGGAGGTAACACTGAAGCTTTCTTT. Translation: CASSPGQGGNTEAFF.

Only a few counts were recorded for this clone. CDR3 protein: CASSSWGGENNEQFF. DNA of the CDR3: TGTGCCAGCAGCAGCTGGGGAGGGGAAAACAATGAGCAGTTCTTC. The chain combines TRBV13 with TRBJ2-1, with TRBD2 identical over 7 bases. The CDR3 loop spans 15 amino acids. CDR1 is PRHDT, CDR2 FYEKMQ, per germline (reference sequence). The V segment lost 5 bases and the J segment 5 bases; nucleotides outside the gene matches: 9.

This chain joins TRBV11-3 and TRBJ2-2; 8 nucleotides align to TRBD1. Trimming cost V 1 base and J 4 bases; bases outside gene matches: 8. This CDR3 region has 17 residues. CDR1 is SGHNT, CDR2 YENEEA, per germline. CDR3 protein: CASSLALQGVITGELFF. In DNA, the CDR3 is TGTGCCAGCAGCTTAGCCTTACAGGGGGTAATCACCGGGGAGCTGTTTTTT.

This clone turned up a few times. CDR3 sequence (DNA): TGTGCCAGTAGTCCCCCCAGCACTGAAGCTTTCTTT. Translating it yields CASSPPSTEAFF. The genes are TRBV19 and TRBJ1-1; D unclear. Deletions cut 5 bases from V and 4 bases from J, with 8 bases between. Looked up from germline, CDR1 is LNHDA and CDR2 is SQIVND (reference sequence). CDR3 size: 12 residues.